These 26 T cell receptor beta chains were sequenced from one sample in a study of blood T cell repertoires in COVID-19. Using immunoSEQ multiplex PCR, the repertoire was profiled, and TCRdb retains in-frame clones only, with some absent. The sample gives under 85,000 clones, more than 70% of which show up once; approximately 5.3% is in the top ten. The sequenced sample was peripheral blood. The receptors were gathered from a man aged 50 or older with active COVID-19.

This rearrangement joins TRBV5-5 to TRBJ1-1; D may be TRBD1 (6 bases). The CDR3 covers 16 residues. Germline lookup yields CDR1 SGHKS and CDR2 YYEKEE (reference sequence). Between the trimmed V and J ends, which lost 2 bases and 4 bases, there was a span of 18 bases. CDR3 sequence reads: CASSLQTGWVATEAFF. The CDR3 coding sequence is TGTGCCAGCAGCTTACAGACAGGCTGGGTGGCCACTGAAGCTTTCTTT.

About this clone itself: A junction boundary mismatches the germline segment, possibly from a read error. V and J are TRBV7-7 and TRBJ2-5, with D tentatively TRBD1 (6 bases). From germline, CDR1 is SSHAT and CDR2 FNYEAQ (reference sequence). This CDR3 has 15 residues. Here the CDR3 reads CASSLVGGQGETQYF. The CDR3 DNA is TGTGCTAGCAGCTTAGTTGGGGGCCAGGGGGAGACCCAGTACTTC.

The CDR3 protein is CASSPARGLNTEAFF. DNA of the CDR3: TGTGCCAGCAGTCCCGCCAGGGGACTGAACACTGAAGCTTTCTTT. The chain has TRBV6-5 and TRBJ1-1, with D possibly matching TRBD1 (6 bases). This CDR3 spans 15 amino acids. Trimming removed 5 bases from V and 0 bases from J, with 13 bases in between. The V gene's germline CDR1 is MNHEY and CDR2 SVGAGI.

The CDR3 protein is CASSPYSEEQYF. Here the CDR3 DNA reads TGTGCCAGCAGCCCGTACTCCGAGGAACAGTACTTC. V usage is TRBV7-9 and J usage is TRBJ2-7; no clear D. The V and J ends lost 5 bases and 10 bases respectively, with 15 bases between them. The V gene's germline CDR1 is SEHNR and CDR2 FQNEAQ (reference sequence). The CDR3 is 12 amino acids.

CDR3 region: CASSFGGYQPQHF. Here the CDR3 DNA reads TGTGCCAGCAGCTTTGGGGGGTACCAGCCCCAGCATTTT. The rearrangement links TRBV5-5 to TRBJ1-5, with D possibly TRBD1 on 5 matching bases. Germline V gene data show CDR1 as SGHKS and CDR2 as YYEKEE (reference sequence). This CDR3 comprises 13 residues. Trimming pared 2 bases from V and 7 bases from J, leaving 10 bases between.

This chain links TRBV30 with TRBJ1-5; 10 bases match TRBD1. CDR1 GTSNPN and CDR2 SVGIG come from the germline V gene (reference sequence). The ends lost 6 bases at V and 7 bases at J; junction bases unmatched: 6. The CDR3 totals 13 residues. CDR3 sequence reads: CACYSGQGQPQHF. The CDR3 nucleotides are TGTGCCTGCTATTCGGGACAGGGGCAGCCCCAGCATTTT.

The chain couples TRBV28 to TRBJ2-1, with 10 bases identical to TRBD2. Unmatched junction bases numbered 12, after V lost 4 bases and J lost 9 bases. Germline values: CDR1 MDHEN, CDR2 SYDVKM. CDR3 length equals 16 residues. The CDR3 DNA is TGTGCCAGCAGTTCCGCAGCTAGCGGGAGTATTGGTGAGCAGTTCTTC. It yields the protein CASSSAASGSIGEQFF.

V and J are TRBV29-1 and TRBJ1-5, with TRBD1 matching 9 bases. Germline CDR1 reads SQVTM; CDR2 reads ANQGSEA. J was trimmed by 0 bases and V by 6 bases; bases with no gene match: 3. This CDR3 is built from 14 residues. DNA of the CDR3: TGCAGCGTCAGGACAGGGGATAGCAATCAGCCCCAGCATTTT. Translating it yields CSVRTGDSNQPQHF.

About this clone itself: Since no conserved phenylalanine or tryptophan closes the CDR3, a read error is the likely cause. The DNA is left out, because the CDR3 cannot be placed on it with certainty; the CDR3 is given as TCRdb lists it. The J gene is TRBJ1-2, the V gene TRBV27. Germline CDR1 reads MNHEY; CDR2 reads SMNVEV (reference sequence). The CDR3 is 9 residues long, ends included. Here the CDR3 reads CASSLSMED.

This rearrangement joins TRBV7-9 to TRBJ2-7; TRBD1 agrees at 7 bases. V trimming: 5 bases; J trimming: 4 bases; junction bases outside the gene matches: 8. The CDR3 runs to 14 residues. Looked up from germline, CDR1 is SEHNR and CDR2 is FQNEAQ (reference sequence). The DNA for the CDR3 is TGTGCCAGCAGCACCAGGGACAGCCTTTACGAGCAGTACTTC. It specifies CASSTRDSLYEQYF.

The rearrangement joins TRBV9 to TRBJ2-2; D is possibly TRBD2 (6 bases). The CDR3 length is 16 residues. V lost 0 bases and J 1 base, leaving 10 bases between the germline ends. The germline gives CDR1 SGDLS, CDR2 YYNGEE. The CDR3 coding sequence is TGTGCCAGCAGCGTAGATGGGGGGTTGAACACCGGGGAGCTGTTTTTT. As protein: CASSVDGGLNTGELFF.

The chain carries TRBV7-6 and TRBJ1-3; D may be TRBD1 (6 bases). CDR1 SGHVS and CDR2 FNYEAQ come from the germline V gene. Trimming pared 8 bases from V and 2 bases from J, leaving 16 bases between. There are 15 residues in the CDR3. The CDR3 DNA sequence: TGTGCCAGCGGCGAGGCAGGGGACGCTGGAAACACCATATATTTT. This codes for CASGEAGDAGNTIYF.

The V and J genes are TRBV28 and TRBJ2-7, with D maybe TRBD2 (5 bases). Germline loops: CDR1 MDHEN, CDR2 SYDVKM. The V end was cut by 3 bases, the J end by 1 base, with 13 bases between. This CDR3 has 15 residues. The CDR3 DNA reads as TGTGCCAGCAGTTTCTCAGGACTTATATCCTACGAGCAGTACTTC. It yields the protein CASSFSGLISYEQYF.

CDR3 sequence reads: CASSIRQGGSYEQYF. The CDR3 DNA follows: TGTGCCAGCAGTATAAGACAGGGGGGGTCCTACGAGCAGTACTTC. The genes are TRBV27 and TRBJ2-7; 9 nucleotides align to TRBD1. Looked up from germline, CDR1 is MNHEY and CDR2 is SMNVEV (reference sequence). The CDR3 is 15 amino acids. After removal of 5 bases from V and 1 base from J, the junction contained 6 bases not matched to a gene.

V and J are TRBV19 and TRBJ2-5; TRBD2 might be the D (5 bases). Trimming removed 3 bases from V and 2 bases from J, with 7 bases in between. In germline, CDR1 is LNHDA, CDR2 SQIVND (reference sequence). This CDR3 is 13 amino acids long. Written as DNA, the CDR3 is TGTGCCAGTAGTATGTGGACTCAAGAGACCCAGTACTTC. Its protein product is CASSMWTQETQYF.

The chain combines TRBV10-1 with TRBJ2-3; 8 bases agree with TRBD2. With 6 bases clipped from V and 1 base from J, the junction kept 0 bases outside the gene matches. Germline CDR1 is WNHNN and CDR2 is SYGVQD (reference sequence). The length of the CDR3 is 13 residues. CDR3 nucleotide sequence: TGCGCCAGCAGAGCGGGGGGCACAGATACGCAGTATTTT. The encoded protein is CASRAGGTDTQYF.

The CDR3 bases are TGTGCCAGCAGCCCTGGACAGGTTATCACCTACGAGCAGTACTTC. Translation gives CASSPGQVITYEQYF. This sequence joins TRBV28 and TRBJ2-7; TRBD1 matches 7 bases. The germline gives CDR1 MDHEN, CDR2 SYDVKM. V was clipped by 6 bases and J by 2 bases; unmatched bases: 10. CDR3 size: 15 residues.

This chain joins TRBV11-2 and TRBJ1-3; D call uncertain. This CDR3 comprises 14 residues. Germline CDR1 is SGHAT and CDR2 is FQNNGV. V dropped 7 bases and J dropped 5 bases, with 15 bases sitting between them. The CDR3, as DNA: TGTGCCAGCAATCCCCAGGCCGATCGAAACACCATATATTTT. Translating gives CASNPQADRNTIYF. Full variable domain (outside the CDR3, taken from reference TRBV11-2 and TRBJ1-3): EAGVAQSPRYKIIEKRQSVAFWCNPISGHATLYWYQQILGQGPKLLIQFQNNGVVDDSQLPKDRFSAERLKGVDSTLKIQPAKLEDSAVYLCASNPQADRNTIYFGEGSWLTVV.

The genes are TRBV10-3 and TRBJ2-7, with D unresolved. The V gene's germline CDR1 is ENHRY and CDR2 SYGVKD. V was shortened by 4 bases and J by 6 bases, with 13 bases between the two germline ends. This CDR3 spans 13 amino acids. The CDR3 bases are TGTGCCATCAGTGCGGGTCTCGAAGGCGAGCAGTACTTC. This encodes CAISAGLEGEQYF.

This CDR3 reads CASSLAAQERDQPQHF. CDR3 in DNA: TGTGCCAGCAGCTTAGCGGCACAGGAGAGAGATCAGCCCCAGCATTTT. This sequence joins TRBV7-2 and TRBJ1-5; a possible D gene is TRBD1 (5 bases). The CDR3 is 16 residues long. Germline V lookup: CDR1 SGHTA, CDR2 FQGNSA. V was cut by 0 bases and J by 5 bases, with 14 bases left in between. Full variable domain (outside the CDR3, taken from reference TRBV7-2 and TRBJ1-5): GAGVSQSPSNKVTEKGKDVELRCDPISGHTALYWYRQSLGQGLEFLIYFQGNSAPDKSGLPSDRFSAERTGGSVSTLTIQRTQQEDSAVYLCASSLAAQERDQPQHFGDGTRLSIL.

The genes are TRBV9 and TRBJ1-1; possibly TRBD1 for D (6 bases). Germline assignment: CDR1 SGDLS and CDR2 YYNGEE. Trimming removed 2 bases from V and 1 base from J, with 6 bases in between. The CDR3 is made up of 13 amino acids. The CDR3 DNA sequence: TGTGCCAGCAGCGTGGACAGGAACACTGAAGCTTTCTTT. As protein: CASSVDRNTEAFF.

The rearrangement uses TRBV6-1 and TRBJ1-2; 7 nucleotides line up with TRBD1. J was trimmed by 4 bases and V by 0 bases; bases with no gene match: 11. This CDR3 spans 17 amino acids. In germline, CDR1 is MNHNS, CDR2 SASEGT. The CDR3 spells CASSEASDRSFAYGYTF. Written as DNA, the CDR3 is TGTGCCAGCAGTGAAGCTTCGGACAGGTCCTTCGCCTATGGCTACACCTTC.

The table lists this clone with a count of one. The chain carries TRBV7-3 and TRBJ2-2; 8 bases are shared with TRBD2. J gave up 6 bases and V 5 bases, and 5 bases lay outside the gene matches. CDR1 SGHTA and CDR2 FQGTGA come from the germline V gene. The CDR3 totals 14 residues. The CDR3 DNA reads TGTGCCAGCAGCCCCGCCGGGGGGGCCGGGGAGCTGTTTTTT. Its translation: CASSPAGGAGELFF.

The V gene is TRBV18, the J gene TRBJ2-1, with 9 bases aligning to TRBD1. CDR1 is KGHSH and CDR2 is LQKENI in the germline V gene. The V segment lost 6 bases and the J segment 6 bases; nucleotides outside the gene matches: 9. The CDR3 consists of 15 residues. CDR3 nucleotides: TGTGCCAGCTCCTGGGACAGGGTTACCCTCAATGAGCAGTTCTTC. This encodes CASSWDRVTLNEQFF.

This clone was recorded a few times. The CDR3 DNA reads TGTGCCAGCAGCCACAACAGGGGAGCCACCGGGGAGCTGTTTTTT. It codes for CASSHNRGATGELFF. The rearrangement joins TRBV11-2 to TRBJ2-2; TRBD1 aligns across 7 bases. Germline values: CDR1 SGHAT, CDR2 FQNNGV. CDR3 length: 15 residues. Trimming took 5 bases from V and 4 from J; bases not matched to a gene: 7.

The CDR3 DNA follows: TGTGCCAGCACAAAATCCGGCAGGGGCACAGATACGCAGTATTTT. It is translated as CASTKSGRGTDTQYF. The V gene is TRBV14, the J gene TRBJ2-3, with D perhaps TRBD1 (5 bases). The germline V gene has CDR1 SGHDN and CDR2 FVKESK. The CDR3 runs to 15 residues. V gave up 7 bases and J gave up 1 base, with 15 bases separating them.